These 32 T cell receptor beta chains were sequenced from one sample in a study of beta chain features in type 1 diabetes. Study-wide results and caveats: Shorter TCRB CDR3s, moderately but significantly so, marked every one of the four CD4+ subsets in Type 1 diabetes patients.

The entirety of the isolated RNA underwent reverse transcription, so expressed TCRB transcripts were sequenced. Assay: immunoSEQ multiplex PCR; the TCRdb copy retains only in-frame clones and omits some. The table includes about 170,000 clones, 6% to 9% detected once. These receptors have no identified antigens. Sequenced material: central memory CD4+ T cells from blood. The receptors shown here come from a man aged 18 to 30 with type 1 diabetes.

The J gene is TRBJ2-3, the V gene TRBV2, with 8 bases lining up with TRBD2. The V gene's germline CDR1 is SNHLY and CDR2 FYNNEI. This CDR3 is 16 amino acids long. The J segment lost 0 bases and the V segment lost 6 bases, leaving 8 bases of the junction unmatched. Here the CDR3 reads CASSLVAGRSTDTQYF. The CDR3 DNA is TGTGCCAGCAGCTTAGTAGCGGGGAGAAGCACAGATACGCAGTATTTT.

A few counts support this clone. The genes are TRBV7-2 and TRBJ1-2; 7 bases are shared with TRBD1. This CDR3 region has 14 residues. The V gene's germline CDR1 is SGHTA and CDR2 FQGNSA. Unmatched junction bases numbered 10, after V lost 6 bases and J lost 6 bases. The CDR3 DNA sequence: TGTGCCAGCAGACCTAGCTACAGGGGTGATGGCTACACCTTC. Translated, it gives CASRPSYRGDGYTF.

This chain joins TRBV11-2 and TRBJ2-3; TRBD2 aligns across 12 bases. This CDR3 has 17 amino acids. Trimming cost V 1 base and J 10 bases; bases outside gene matches: 12. Germline CDR1 reads SGHAT; CDR2 reads FQNNGV. The CDR3 coding sequence is TGTGCCAGCAGCTTAGTGCCTAGCGGGGGGGCTTTGAGTGCGCAGTATTTT. Translated, it gives CASSLVPSGGALSAQYF.

The rearrangement joins TRBV18 to TRBJ2-1, with 14 nucleotides matching TRBD2. The germline V gene has CDR1 KGHSH and CDR2 LQKENI. This CDR3 has 16 residues. V shed 3 bases and J 9 bases; nucleotides not matched to a gene: 7. CDR3 protein: CASSPGTSGRGGEQFF. CDR3 sequence (DNA): TGTGCCAGCTCACCTGGGACTAGCGGGAGAGGTGGTGAGCAGTTCTTC.

This clone occurred a few times. The chain combines TRBV30 with TRBJ2-7; TRBD1 matches at 7 bases. The CDR3 is made up of 13 amino acids. J was trimmed by 1 base and V by 5 bases; bases with no gene match: 5. Germline CDR1 is GTSNPN and CDR2 is SVGIG (reference sequence). The CDR3 region is CAWVPGQSYEQYF. CDR3 coding DNA: TGTGCCTGGGTCCCGGGACAGTCCTACGAGCAGTACTTC.

The chain combines TRBV7-9 with TRBJ1-2; D is unresolved. Germline-derived CDR1 and CDR2 are SEHNR and FQNEAQ (reference sequence). V was pared by 1 base and J by 6 bases, with 15 bases between. CDR3 length equals 15 residues. The CDR3 sequence: CASSLGGMRRDGYTF. The CDR3 DNA is TGTGCCAGCAGCTTAGGCGGGATGAGAAGGGATGGCTACACCTTC. Full variable domain (remainder filled in from reference TRBV7-9 and TRBJ1-2): DTGVSQNPRHKITKRGQNVTFRCDPISEHNRLYWYRQTLGQGPEFLTYFQNEAQLEKSRLLSDRFSAERPKGSFSTLEIQRTEQGDSAMYLCASSLGGMRRDGYTFGSGTRLTVV.

This clone has just a few counts. This sequence joins TRBV5-1 and TRBJ2-5; weak D call: TRBD2 (7 bases). The ends were cut back, 2 bases at V and 5 bases at J, with 22 bases in the middle. The CDR3 consists of 17 residues. In germline, CDR1 is SGHRS, CDR2 YFSETQ. The CDR3: CASSFRGGGSGVETQYF. The CDR3, as DNA: TGCGCCAGCAGCTTCAGGGGTGGCGGGAGTGGAGTGGAGACCCAGTACTTC.

In its sample, this clone was seen a few times. V and J are TRBV5-4 and TRBJ2-2; 7 nucleotides line up with TRBD2. This CDR3 spans 15 amino acids. Germline assignment: CDR1 SGHNT and CDR2 YYREEE (reference sequence). The trim removed 4 bases at V and 1 base at J, leaving 4 bases unmatched. The CDR3 DNA reads as TGTGCCAGCAGCCTGGGACTACAGAACACCGGGGAGCTGTTTTTT. Protein sequence: CASSLGLQNTGELFF.

The table lists this clone with a few counts. V is TRBV6-1 and J is TRBJ2-3; D is unclear. Germline values: CDR1 MNHNS, CDR2 SASEGT. The CDR3 sequence is 15 residues long. Trimming removed 5 bases from V and 0 bases from J, with 12 bases in between. CDR3: CASSLTVMSTDTQYF. CDR3 DNA sequence: TGTGCCAGCAGTCTAACAGTGATGAGCACAGATACGCAGTATTTT.

In its sample, this clone was seen a few times. The V call is TRBV28, the J call TRBJ2-7; no reliable D call. Germline V gene lookup returns CDR1 MDHEN and CDR2 SYDVKM. The ends were cut back, 7 bases at V and 5 bases at J, with 9 bases in the middle. The CDR3 is made up of 11 amino acids. The CDR3 loop reads CASTGRDEQYF. In nucleotides, the CDR3 is TGTGCCAGCACGGGTCGGGACGAGCAGTACTTC.

The chain links TRBV30 to TRBJ1-5, with 7 bases identical to TRBD1. J gave up 3 bases and V 2 bases, and 4 bases lay outside the gene matches. The CDR3 length is 14 residues. The germline CDR1 and CDR2 sequences are GTSNPN and SVGIG (reference sequence). The CDR3 spells CAWSTGDINQPQHF. As DNA, the CDR3 is TGTGCCTGGAGTACAGGGGATATCAATCAGCCCCAGCATTTT.

CDR3 in amino acids: CASSLERTGLTRAHEKLFF. CDR3 DNA sequence: TGTGCCAGCAGCTTAGAGCGTACGGGACTGACAAGGGCTCATGAAAAACTGTTTTTT. The chain recombines TRBV11-2 with TRBJ1-4; weak D call: TRBD1 (5 bases). V was trimmed by 0 bases and J by 6 bases, leaving 23 bases between them. This CDR3 spans 19 amino acids. The germline gives CDR1 SGHAT, CDR2 FQNNGV.

V is TRBV5-1 and J is TRBJ2-2, with 9 positions matching TRBD1. The CDR3 has 15 amino acids. V trimming: 4 bases; J trimming: 1 base; junction bases outside the gene matches: 2. Per germline, CDR1 SGHRS and CDR2 YFSETQ. The CDR3 is CASSVDRGNTGELFF. In nucleotides, the CDR3 is TGCGCCAGCAGCGTGGACAGGGGGAACACCGGGGAGCTGTTTTTT.

In its sample, this clone was seen many times. The J gene is TRBJ1-2, the V gene TRBV27, with 7 bases lining up with TRBD1. V shed 3 bases and J 5 bases; nucleotides not matched to a gene: 9. This CDR3 has 15 amino acids. Germline V CDR1 and CDR2: MNHEY, SMNVEV (reference sequence). The CDR3 spells CASSLVKGGPYGYTF. As DNA, the CDR3 is TGTGCCAGCAGTTTGGTGAAAGGGGGCCCGTATGGCTACACCTTC.

The chain has TRBV9 and TRBJ2-1; D is possibly TRBD1 (5 bases). The CDR3 contains 14 residues. With 7 bases removed from V and 7 bases from J, the gap between germline ends came to 18 bases. Germline CDR1 is SGDLS and CDR2 is YYNGEE. CDR3 sequence reads: CASDPGHQLNEQFF. The CDR3 nucleotides are TGTGCCAGCGACCCCGGACATCAACTAAATGAGCAGTTCTTC.

There are a few counts of this clone. The rearrangement uses TRBV11-2 and TRBJ2-3, with TRBD2 as a possible D gene (5 bases). Germline lookup yields CDR1 SGHAT and CDR2 FQNNGV. V dropped 10 bases and J dropped 1 base, with 15 bases sitting between them. The CDR3 is 14 residues long. Written as DNA, the CDR3 is TGTGCCACCTCCGGGGTCACTGGCACAGATACGCAGTATTTT. It specifies CATSGVTGTDTQYF.

The rearrangement joins TRBV7-2 to TRBJ2-5; 8 bases fit TRBD1. The CDR3 length is 14 residues. The V and J ends lost 4 bases and 2 bases, in that order; junction bases with no gene match: 3. Per the germline V gene, CDR1 is SGHTA and CDR2 is FQGNSA. The CDR3, as DNA: TGTGCCAGCAGCTCCAACAGGGGGCAAGAGACCCAGTACTTC. Amino acid sequence: CASSSNRGQETQYF.

The chain combines TRBV7-2 with TRBJ2-1, with 10 bases matching TRBD2. The J segment lost 0 bases and the V segment lost 3 bases, leaving 5 bases of the junction unmatched. Germline V gene sequence: CDR1 SGHTA, CDR2 FQGNSA. This CDR3 region has 17 residues. Written as DNA, the CDR3 is TGTGCCAGCAGCTTTACTAGCGGGGCTCGCTCCTACAATGAGCAGTTCTTC. Its protein product is CASSFTSGARSYNEQFF.

This clone appeared many times. This chain connects TRBV29-1 to TRBJ2-7, with TRBD1 as a possible D gene (6 bases). Between the trimmed V and J ends, which lost 7 bases and 2 bases, there was a span of 15 bases. The CDR3 consists of 13 residues. Germline values: CDR1 SQVTM, CDR2 ANQGSEA. The CDR3 DNA reads as TGCAGCGCTAAGACGACAGGAACCTACGAGCAGTACTTC. This sequence encodes CSAKTTGTYEQYF.

The chain employs TRBV6-5 and TRBJ1-2; TRBD1 matches 7 bases. The CDR3 runs to 15 residues. Unmatched junction bases numbered 11, after V lost 6 bases and J lost 4 bases. The germline V gene has CDR1 MNHEY and CDR2 SVGAGI. The CDR3 DNA follows: TGTGCCAGCAGCTCTACCAGGGGGACCTCCTATGGCTACACCTTC. Amino acids: CASSSTRGTSYGYTF.

This clone was found many times. The V gene is TRBV29-1, the J gene TRBJ2-7; the D gene is possibly TRBD1 (6 bases). The V and J ends lost 4 bases and 7 bases respectively, with 17 bases between them. Germline loops: CDR1 SQVTM, CDR2 ANQGSEA. This CDR3 region has 13 residues. As DNA, the CDR3 is TGCAGCGTTGTCGGGACATACTCGGATGAGCAGTACTTC. This translates into CSVVGTYSDEQYF.

This clone was seen a handful of times. This rearrangement joins TRBV11-3 to TRBJ1-3; D perhaps matches TRBD1 (5 bases). The germline CDR1 and CDR2 sequences are SGHNT and YENEEA. The CDR3 loop spans 14 amino acids. With 0 bases removed from V and 3 bases from J, the gap between germline ends came to 6 bases. CDR3 amino acids: CASSLEGHGNTIYF. CDR3 DNA: TGTGCCAGCAGCTTAGAAGGACATGGAAACACCATATATTTT.

This clone was found a few times. CDR3 nucleotide sequence: TGCGCCAGCAGCCATGAACAGGGAAGTGGTTATGAAAAACTGTTTTTT. It is translated as CASSHEQGSGYEKLFF. This rearrangement joins TRBV4-3 to TRBJ1-4; weak D call: TRBD1 (6 bases). Trimming removed 3 bases at V and 6 bases at J, with 17 bases between. This CDR3 is built from 16 residues. Germline CDR1 and CDR2: LGHNA and YSLEER.

In DNA form, the CDR3 reads TGTGCCAGCAGCAAAGCCACAGGGGGACCATCACCCCTCCACTTT. Amino acid sequence: CASSKATGGPSPLHF. The rearrangement uses TRBV5-6 and TRBJ1-6; 8 bases agree with TRBD1. The CDR3 is 15 amino acids. Losses at the gene ends were 4 bases for V and 10 bases for J; bases not matched to a gene: 10. Per the germline V gene, CDR1 is SGHDT and CDR2 is YYEEEE.

This clone was counted a few times. The rearrangement joins TRBV21-1 to TRBJ1-5; the table gives TRBD1 as D, unverified against the DNA. TRBV21-1 represents a pseudogene. The CDR3 contains 17 residues. The CDR3 coding sequence is TGTGCCAGCAGCAAAGGATACAGGGTTGAGAGCAATCAGCCCCAGCATTTT. This gives the protein CASSKGYRVESNQPQHF.

This clone was seen a handful of times. This sequence joins TRBV6-6 and TRBJ2-7; tentatively, D is TRBD1 (7 bases). Per the germline V gene, CDR1 is MNHNY and CDR2 is SVGAGI (reference sequence). V was clipped by 6 bases and J by 6 bases, with 18 bases between them. The CDR3 has 14 amino acids. CDR3 protein: CASRSAGGGGEQYF. CDR3 nucleotide sequence: TGTGCCAGCAGGTCTGCCGGAGGGGGCGGCGAGCAGTACTTC.

This sequence joins TRBV28 and TRBJ2-1; 11 bases match TRBD2. Germline trimming cut 8 bases from V and 4 bases from J; bases unmatched to any gene: 1. The length of the CDR3 is 13 residues. Germline-derived CDR1 and CDR2 are MDHEN and SYDVKM. In DNA, the CDR3 is TGTGCCAGCGGGACTAGCGGTTACAATGAGCAGTTCTTC. This encodes CASGTSGYNEQFF.

This clone has more than one count but fewer than ten. The rearrangement joins TRBV5-1 to TRBJ1-1; 7 positions match TRBD1. Trimming at V came to 0 bases and at J to 0 bases, leaving 2 bases not matched to a gene. The CDR3 sequence is 15 residues long. Germline assignment: CDR1 SGHRS and CDR2 YFSETQ. The CDR3 is CASSLVTGLNTEAFF. CDR3 bases: TGCGCCAGCAGCTTGGTGACAGGGCTGAACACTGAAGCTTTCTTT.

This clone has more than one count but fewer than ten. The CDR3 nucleotides read TGTGCCTGGACCTCTCTAGAGGGAGAGACCCAGTACTTC. Amino acids: CAWTSLEGETQYF. The rearrangement joins TRBV30 to TRBJ2-5; D might be TRBD2 (5 bases). Germline CDR1 is GTSNPN and CDR2 is SVGIG (reference sequence). The CDR3 sequence is 13 residues long. The germline V and J ends were trimmed by 4 bases and 4 bases, with 13 bases remaining between them.

Only a few counts were recorded for this clone. The chain recombines TRBV18 with TRBJ2-5; TRBD1 matches 7 bases. Trimming took 8 bases from V and 5 from J; bases not matched to a gene: 11. The germline gives CDR1 KGHSH, CDR2 LQKENI. The length of the CDR3 is 14 residues. The DNA of the CDR3 is TGTGCCAGCCGAGACAGGGAGAAGCTGGAGACCCAGTACTTC. The encoded protein is CASRDREKLETQYF.

This clone was detected only a few times. The V gene is TRBV25-1, the J gene TRBJ2-7; TRBD2 matches 12 bases. The junction had 0 bases not matched to a gene; V was cut back by 6 bases and J by 3 bases. This CDR3 spans 13 amino acids. Germline V gene lookup returns CDR1 MGHDK and CDR2 SYGVNS. Here the CDR3 DNA reads TGTGCCAGCAGGACTAGCGGGAGCTACGAGCAGTACTTC. As protein: CASRTSGSYEQYF.

The rearrangement joins TRBV5-4 to TRBJ2-3; 8 positions agree with TRBD1. Germline assignment: CDR1 SGHNT and CDR2 YYREEE (reference sequence). The length of the CDR3 is 16 residues. V lost 8 bases to trimming and J lost 10 bases; unmatched junction nucleotides: 21. In nucleotides, the CDR3 is TGTGCCAGTAGTAACCGCCGGGACAGGTTCTATTCTCCGCAGTATTTT. Translating gives CASSNRRDRFYSPQYF.